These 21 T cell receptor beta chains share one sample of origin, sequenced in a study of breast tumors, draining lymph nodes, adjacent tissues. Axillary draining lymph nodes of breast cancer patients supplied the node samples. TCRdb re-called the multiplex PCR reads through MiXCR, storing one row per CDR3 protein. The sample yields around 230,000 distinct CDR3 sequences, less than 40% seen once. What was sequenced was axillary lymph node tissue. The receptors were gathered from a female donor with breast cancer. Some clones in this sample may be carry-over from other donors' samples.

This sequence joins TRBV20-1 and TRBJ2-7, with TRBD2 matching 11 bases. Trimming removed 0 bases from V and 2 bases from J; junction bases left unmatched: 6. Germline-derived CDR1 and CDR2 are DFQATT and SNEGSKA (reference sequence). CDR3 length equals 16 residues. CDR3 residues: CSAREPSGRFTYEQYF. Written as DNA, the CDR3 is TGCAGTGCTAGAGAGCCTAGCGGGAGGTTCACCTACGAGCAGTACTTC.

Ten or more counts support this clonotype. For the CDR3, the DNA is TGTGCCAGCAGCTTAGGAAGGGGACTAGCGGGAACCAATGAGCAGTTCTTC. Translating it yields CASSLGRGLAGTNEQFF. The V and J genes are TRBV7-9 and TRBJ2-1; 13 bases agree with TRBD2. Per the germline V gene, CDR1 is SEHNR and CDR2 is FQNEAQ (reference sequence). The CDR3 is made up of 17 amino acids. V lost 1 base and J lost 6; bases outside the gene matches: 6.

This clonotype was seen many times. In nucleotides, the CDR3 is TGCGCCAGCAGCCAAGCCTACAGTCCCAATCAGCCCCAGCATTTT. This codes for CASSQAYSPNQPQHF. V and J are TRBV4-1 and TRBJ1-5, with no clear D. The CDR3 contains 15 residues. Germline V gene sequence: CDR1 MGHRA, CDR2 YSYEKL. V was trimmed by 1 base and J by 3 bases, leaving 10 bases between them.

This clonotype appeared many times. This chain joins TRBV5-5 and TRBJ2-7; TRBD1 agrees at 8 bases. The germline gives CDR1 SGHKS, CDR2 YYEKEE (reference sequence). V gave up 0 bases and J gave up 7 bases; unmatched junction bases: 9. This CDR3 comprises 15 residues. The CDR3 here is CASSLARDRRLEQYF. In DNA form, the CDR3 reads TGTGCCAGCAGCTTGGCGAGGGACAGGCGCCTGGAGCAGTACTTC.

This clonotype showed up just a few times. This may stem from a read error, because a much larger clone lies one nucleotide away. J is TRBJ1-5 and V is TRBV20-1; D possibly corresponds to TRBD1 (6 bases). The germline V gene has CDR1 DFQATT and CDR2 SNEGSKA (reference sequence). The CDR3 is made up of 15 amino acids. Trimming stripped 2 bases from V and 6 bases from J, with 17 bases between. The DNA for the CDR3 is TGCAGTGCTAGACGTAAGACAGGAGGGCCTCAGCCCCAGCATTTT. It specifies CSARRKTGGPQPQHF.

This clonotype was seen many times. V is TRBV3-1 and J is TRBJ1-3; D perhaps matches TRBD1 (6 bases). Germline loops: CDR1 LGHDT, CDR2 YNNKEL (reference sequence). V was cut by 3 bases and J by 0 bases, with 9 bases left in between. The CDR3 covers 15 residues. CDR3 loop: CASSQTGNSGNTIYF. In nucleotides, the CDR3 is TGTGCCAGCAGCCAGACAGGAAACTCTGGAAACACCATATATTTT.

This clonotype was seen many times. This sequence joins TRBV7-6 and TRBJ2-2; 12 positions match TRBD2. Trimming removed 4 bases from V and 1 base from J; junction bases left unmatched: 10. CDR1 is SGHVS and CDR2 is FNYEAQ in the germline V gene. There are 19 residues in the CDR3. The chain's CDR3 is CASSSGLAGRARNTGELFF. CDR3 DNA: TGTGCCAGCAGCTCAGGACTAGCGGGAAGGGCGCGGAACACCGGGGAGCTGTTTTTT. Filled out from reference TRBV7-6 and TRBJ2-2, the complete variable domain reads GAGVSQSPRYKVTKRGQDVALRCDPISGHVSLYWYRQALGQGPEFLTYFNYEAQQDKSGLPNDRFSAERPEGSISTLTIQRTEQRDSAMYRCASSSGLAGRARNTGELFFGEGSRLTVL.

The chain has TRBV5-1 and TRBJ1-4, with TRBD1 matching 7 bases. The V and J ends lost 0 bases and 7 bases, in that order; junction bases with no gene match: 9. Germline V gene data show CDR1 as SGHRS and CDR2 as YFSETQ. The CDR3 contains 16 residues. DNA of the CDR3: TGCGCCAGCAGCTTGGGGGGTCAGGGGGGCGGTGAAAAACTGTTTTTT. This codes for CASSLGGQGGGEKLFF.

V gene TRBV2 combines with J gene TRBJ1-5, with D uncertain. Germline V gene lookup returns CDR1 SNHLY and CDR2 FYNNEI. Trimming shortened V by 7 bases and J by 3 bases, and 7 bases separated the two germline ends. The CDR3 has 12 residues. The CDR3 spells CASISVNQPQHF. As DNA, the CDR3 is TGTGCCAGCATTTCCGTCAATCAGCCCCAGCATTTT.

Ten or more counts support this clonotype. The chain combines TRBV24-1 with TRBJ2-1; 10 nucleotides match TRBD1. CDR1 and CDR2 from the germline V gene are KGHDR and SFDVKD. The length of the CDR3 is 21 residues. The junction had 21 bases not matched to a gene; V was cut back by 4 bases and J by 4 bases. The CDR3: CATSDRFSGTGDSGQYNEQFF. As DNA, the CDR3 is TGTGCCACCAGTGACAGATTTAGTGGGACAGGGGATAGCGGTCAATACAATGAGCAGTTCTTC.

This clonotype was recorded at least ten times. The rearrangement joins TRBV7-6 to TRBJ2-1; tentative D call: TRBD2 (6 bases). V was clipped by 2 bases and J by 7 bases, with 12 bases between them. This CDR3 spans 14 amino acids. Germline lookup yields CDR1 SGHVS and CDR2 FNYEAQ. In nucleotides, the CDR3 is TGTGCCAGCAGCTTATCGGGAGTGCATAATGAGCAGTTCTTC. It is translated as CASSLSGVHNEQFF.

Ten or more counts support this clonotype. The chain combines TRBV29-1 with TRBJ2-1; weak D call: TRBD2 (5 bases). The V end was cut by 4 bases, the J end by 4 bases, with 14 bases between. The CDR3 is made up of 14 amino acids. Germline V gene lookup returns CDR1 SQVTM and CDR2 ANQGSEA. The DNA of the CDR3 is TGCAGCGTTGTTCGGCTAGCAGTTTACAATGAGCAGTTCTTC. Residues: CSVVRLAVYNEQFF.

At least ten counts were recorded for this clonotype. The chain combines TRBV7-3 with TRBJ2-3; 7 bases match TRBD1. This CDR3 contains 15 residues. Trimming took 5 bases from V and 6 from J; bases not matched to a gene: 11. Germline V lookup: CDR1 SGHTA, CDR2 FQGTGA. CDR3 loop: CASSLNRGGIDTQYF. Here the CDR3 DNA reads TGTGCCAGCAGCCTCAACAGGGGTGGGATTGATACGCAGTATTTT.

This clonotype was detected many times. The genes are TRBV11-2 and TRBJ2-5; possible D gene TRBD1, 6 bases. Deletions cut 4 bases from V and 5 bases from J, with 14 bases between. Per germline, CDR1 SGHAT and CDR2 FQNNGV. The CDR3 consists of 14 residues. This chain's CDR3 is CASSSTLRGETQYF. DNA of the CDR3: TGTGCCAGCAGCTCCACACTTAGGGGGGAGACCCAGTACTTC.

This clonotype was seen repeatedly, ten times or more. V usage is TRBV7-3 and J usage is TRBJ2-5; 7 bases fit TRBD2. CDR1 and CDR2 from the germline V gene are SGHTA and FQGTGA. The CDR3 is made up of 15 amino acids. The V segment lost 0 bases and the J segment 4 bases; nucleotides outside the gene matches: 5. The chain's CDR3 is CASSLTGGIGETQYF. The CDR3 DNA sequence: TGTGCCAGCAGCTTAACGGGAGGGATTGGAGAGACCCAGTACTTC.

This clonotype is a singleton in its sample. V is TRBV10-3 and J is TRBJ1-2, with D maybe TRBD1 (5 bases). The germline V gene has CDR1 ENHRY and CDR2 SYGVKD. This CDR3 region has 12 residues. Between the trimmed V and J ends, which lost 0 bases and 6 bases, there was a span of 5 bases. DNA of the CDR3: TGTGCCATCAGTGAGTCAGGGGATGGCTACACCTTC. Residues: CAISESGDGYTF.

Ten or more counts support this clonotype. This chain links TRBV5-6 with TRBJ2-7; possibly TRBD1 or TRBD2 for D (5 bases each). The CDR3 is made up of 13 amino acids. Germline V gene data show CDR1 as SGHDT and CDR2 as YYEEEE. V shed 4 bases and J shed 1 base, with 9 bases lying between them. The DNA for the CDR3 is TGTGCCAGCAGCCCGGGGCCGTCCTACGAGCAGTACTTC. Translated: CASSPGPSYEQYF.

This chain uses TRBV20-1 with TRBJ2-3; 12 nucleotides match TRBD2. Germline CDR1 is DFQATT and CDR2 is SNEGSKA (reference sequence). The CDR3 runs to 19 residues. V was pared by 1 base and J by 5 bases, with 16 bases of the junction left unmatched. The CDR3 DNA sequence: TGCAGTGCTAGAGTCCGCCGGTCTTCTAGCGGGAGGGTCGTAGATACGCAGTATTTT. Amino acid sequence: CSARVRRSSSGRVVDTQYF.

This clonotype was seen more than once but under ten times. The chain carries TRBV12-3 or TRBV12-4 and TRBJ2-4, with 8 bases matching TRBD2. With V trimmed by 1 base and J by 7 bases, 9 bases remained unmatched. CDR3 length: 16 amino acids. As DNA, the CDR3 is TGTGCCAGCAGTTTAGTGGTAGGCGGGAGGAAGAACATTCAGTACTTC. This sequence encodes CASSLVVGGRKNIQYF.

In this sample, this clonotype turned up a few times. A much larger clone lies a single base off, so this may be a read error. The CDR3 here is CASSLQTRGGDTQYF. Written as DNA, the CDR3 is TGTGCCAGCAGTTTACAGACAAGGGGGGGAGATACGCAGTATTTT. This chain uses TRBV2 with TRBJ2-3, with D possibly TRBD2 on 7 matching bases. This CDR3 spans 15 amino acids. Germline-derived CDR1 and CDR2 are SNHLY and FYNNEI. V was cut by 5 bases and J by 5 bases, with 17 bases left in between.

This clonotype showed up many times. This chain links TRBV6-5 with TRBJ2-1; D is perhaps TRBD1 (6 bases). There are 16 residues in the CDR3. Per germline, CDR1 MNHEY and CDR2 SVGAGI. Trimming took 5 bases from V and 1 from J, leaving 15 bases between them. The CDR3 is CASSNATGWSYNEQFF. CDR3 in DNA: TGTGCCAGCAGTAATGCTACAGGGTGGTCCTACAATGAGCAGTTCTTC.